This section outlines one T cell receptor (beta chain) sequence together with its context. What antigen it recognizes has not been identified. No quality values exist for individual bases; no much larger clone is one base distant. This sample was taken from a study of radiotherapy plus CTLA-4 blockade in lung cancer (dated by TCRdb to between 2017 and 2018). Study-level background: Objective responses occurred in roughly 19% of enrolled patients, and 25% to 40% achieved disease control. What the authors observed across the whole study: After treatment with radiotherapy and ipilimumab, TCR clones that originated in tumors expanded in peripheral blood. Increased serum interferon-beta after radiation, together with early dynamic changes in blood T cell clones, were reported to be the strongest predictors of response.

The library was built by means of the immunoSEQ multiplex PCR assay. TCRdb holds this immuneACCESS table with in-frame rearrangements only. Some clones are missing; in checked studies, unresolved V genes explain under half, and the rest has no known cause. The sample table contains over 100,000 clones; only one count was recorded for more than 75% of them. The ten top clones hold about 3.3% of the sample. The study evaluated CTLA-4 blockade (ipilimumab) given together with focal radiation therapy in patients who had chemo-refractory metastatic non-small-cell lung cancer. The germline V gene yields MNHNS for CDR1 and SASEGT for CDR2. Reading from cysteine to phenylalanine, the CDR3 counts 12 amino acids. The read is trimmed to its CDR3 DNA, 36 bases read in frame from base 1. Trimming removed 10 bases from V and 8 bases from J, leaving 12 bases between the germline ends.

The chain is assembled from TRBV6-1 and TRBJ1-6, with a weak D call of TRBD1 (6 bases match). The sample was peripheral blood, taken from a patient treated with radiotherapy plus ipilimumab. The source is a human donor with non-small cell lung cancer that progressed on radiotherapy plus ipilimumab. Some clones in this sample may be carry-over from other donors' samples. The sequenced DNA is TGTGCCACCGCGAAGGGGGATTCACCCCTCCACTTT. Its product reads: CATAKGDSPLHF.